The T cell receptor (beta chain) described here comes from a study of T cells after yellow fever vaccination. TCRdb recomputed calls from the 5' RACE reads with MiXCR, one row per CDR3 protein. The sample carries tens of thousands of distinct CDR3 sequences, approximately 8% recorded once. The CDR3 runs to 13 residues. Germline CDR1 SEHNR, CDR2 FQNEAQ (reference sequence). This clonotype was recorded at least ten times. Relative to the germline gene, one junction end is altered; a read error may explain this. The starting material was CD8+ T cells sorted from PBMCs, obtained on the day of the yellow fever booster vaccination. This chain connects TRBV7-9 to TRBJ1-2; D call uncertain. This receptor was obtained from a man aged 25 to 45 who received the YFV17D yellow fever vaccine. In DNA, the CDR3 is TGTGCCAGCATGCCCCCCCTCAACTACGGCTACACCTTC. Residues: CASMPPLNYGYTF.